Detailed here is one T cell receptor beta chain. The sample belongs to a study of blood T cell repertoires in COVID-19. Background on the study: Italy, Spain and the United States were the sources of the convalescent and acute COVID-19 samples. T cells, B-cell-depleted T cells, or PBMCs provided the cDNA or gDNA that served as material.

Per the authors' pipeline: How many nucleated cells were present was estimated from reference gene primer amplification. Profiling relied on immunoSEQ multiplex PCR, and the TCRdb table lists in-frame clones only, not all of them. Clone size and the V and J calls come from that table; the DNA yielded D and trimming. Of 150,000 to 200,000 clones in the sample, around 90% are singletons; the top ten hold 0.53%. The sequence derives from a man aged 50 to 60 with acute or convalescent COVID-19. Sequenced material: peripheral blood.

CDR3 in amino acids: CSASQLAGETQYF. Written as DNA, the CDR3 is TGCAGTGCTAGTCAACTAGCGGGAGAGACCCAGTACTTC. V usage is TRBV20-1 and J usage is TRBJ2-5, with TRBD2 matching 9 bases. Looked up from germline, CDR1 is DFQATT and CDR2 is SNEGSKA (reference sequence). The CDR3 totals 13 residues. After removal of 3 bases from V and 4 bases from J, the junction contained 3 bases not matched to a gene.